The entry below describes one T cell receptor beta chain. Some clones are missing from TCRdb's copy, which holds only in-frame ones; the method was immunoSEQ multiplex PCR. The sample holds fewer than 15,000 clones, approximately 87% seen once. This entry belongs to a study of blood T cell repertoires in COVID-19. Study at large: T cells, B-cell-depleted T cells, or PBMCs supplied cDNA or gDNA.

Trimming removed 3 bases from V and 6 bases from J; junction bases left unmatched: 4. This CDR3 is 13 amino acids long. Germline V gene data show CDR1 as GTSNPN and CDR2 as SVGIG (reference sequence). The receptor was derived from a human donor in a cohort sampled during active COVID-19. This rearrangement joins TRBV30 to TRBJ1-5; the match to TRBD1 covers 8 bases. The sample was peripheral blood. In nucleotides, the CDR3 is TGTGCCTGGAGCAGGGGGCTAACTCAGCCCCAGCATTTT. This sequence encodes CAWSRGLTQPQHF.